The 25 T cell receptor beta chains below come from one sample, sequenced in a study of response to subunit inactivated influenza vaccine (dated by TCRdb to the late 2010s). The method was RT-PCR. Sequenced on an Illumina HiSeq 2500. Using fastp trimming at Q25 and MiXCR clonotype assembly, TCRdb reanalyzed the public sequencing data and kept in-frame beta chains. Under each unique CDR3 protein, matching rows form one entry showing the most common genes and DNA. The sample profile shows about 700,000 distinct CDR3 sequences; 15% to 19% of them were found once. The ten largest clones capture around a tenth of the sample. Here the sequenced sample was PBMCs from blood, taken 11 to 12 days after vaccination. Source of these receptors: a man aged 45-65 years who received an inactivated influenza vaccine. Donor details come from another sample of the same person, matched by shared clones.

The gene calls are TRBV6-5 and TRBJ2-3; tentative D call: TRBD1 (6 bases). The V end lost 0 bases, the J end lost 6 bases, and 13 bases lay between the germline ends. Germline V CDR1 and CDR2: MNHEY, SVGAGI. This CDR3 spans 15 amino acids. CDR3 nucleotides: TGTGCCAGCAGTTACTCGGGGGCCCGGGTGGATACGCAGTATTTT. It translates to CASSYSGARVDTQYF.

The chain combines TRBV5-1 with TRBJ1-2, with a possible D match to TRBD1 (6 bases). The germline V gene has CDR1 SGHRS and CDR2 YFSETQ. The CDR3 is 13 amino acids. V lost 7 bases and J 3 bases, leaving 13 bases between the germline ends. The DNA for the CDR3 is TGCGCCAGCGGACCCGGACAGTACTATGGCTACACCTTC. Translated: CASGPGQYYGYTF.

J is TRBJ2-1 and V is TRBV5-1; D perhaps matches TRBD2 (6 bases). V lost 1 base to trimming and J lost 2 bases, with 10 bases between them. The CDR3 is 15 residues long. Per germline, CDR1 SGHRS and CDR2 YFSETQ. This CDR3 reads CASSLYTSPYNEQFF. CDR3 coding DNA: TGCGCCAGCAGCTTGTATACTAGCCCCTACAATGAGCAGTTCTTC.

In this sample, this clonotype turned up a few times. The V gene is TRBV5-1, the J gene TRBJ1-1; TRBD1 matches at 7 bases. CDR1 is SGHRS and CDR2 is YFSETQ in the germline V gene. V shed 0 bases, J shed 0 bases, and the junction held 11 bases outside the gene matches. There are 18 residues in the CDR3. The CDR3 DNA reads as TGCGCCAGCAGCTTGGCGGGACAGCAAACGATAATGAACACTGAAGCTTTCTTT. It codes for CASSLAGQQTIMNTEAFF. The full variable domain, its missing parts supplied by reference TRBV5-1 and TRBJ1-1, is KAGVTQTPRYLIKTRGQQVTLSCSPISGHRSVSWYQQTPGQGLQFLFEYFSETQRNKGNFPGRFSGRQFSNSRSEMNVSTLELGDSALYLCASSLAGQQTIMNTEAFFGQGTRLTVV.

The chain uses TRBV20-1 and TRBJ2-7; TRBD1 or TRBD2 may be the D gene (5 bases each). V lost 7 bases and J 1 base, leaving 14 bases between the germline ends. CDR3 length: 13 amino acids. Germline lookup yields CDR1 DFQATT and CDR2 SNEGSKA (reference sequence). Here the CDR3 reads CSVRDVLSYEQYF. CDR3 nucleotide sequence: TGCAGTGTCCGGGACGTCCTTTCCTACGAGCAGTACTTC.

The J gene is TRBJ2-5, the V gene TRBV7-6, with a tentative D call TRBD1 (6 bases). The V end was cut by 3 bases, the J end by 3 bases, with 23 bases between. CDR3 length: 18 residues. Germline CDR1 is SGHVS and CDR2 is FNYEAQ. The CDR3 spells CASSFRARTGNAEETQYF. The CDR3 nucleotides read TGTGCCAGCAGCTTTAGGGCCCGAACAGGGAACGCCGAAGAGACCCAGTACTTC.

This clonotype was seen more than once but under ten times. V usage is TRBV2 and J usage is TRBJ2-7, with 7 bases that match TRBD1. CDR1 and CDR2 from the germline V gene are SNHLY and FYNNEI. The CDR3 runs to 15 residues. The V and J ends lost 6 bases and 2 bases, in that order; junction bases with no gene match: 10. CDR3 protein: CASRYPGGKTYEQYF. The CDR3 DNA is TGTGCCAGCAGGTACCCAGGGGGAAAGACCTACGAGCAGTACTTC.

The J gene is TRBJ2-3, the V gene TRBV4-3; 9 bases line up with TRBD2. J gave up 10 bases and V 0 bases, and 8 bases lay outside the gene matches. The CDR3 covers 15 residues. Germline lookup yields CDR1 LGHNA and CDR2 YSLEER. The CDR3 DNA is TGCGCCAGCAGCCAAGATTCGGGGACTAGCTTGGCGCAGTATTTT. It encodes CASSQDSGTSLAQYF.

V and J are TRBV18 and TRBJ1-5; 7 bases are shared with TRBD1. Trimming removed 10 bases from V and 3 bases from J; junction bases left unmatched: 6. The germline gives CDR1 KGHSH, CDR2 LQKENI. The CDR3 has 13 amino acids. Here the CDR3 DNA reads TGTGCCACCCGACAGGGTCTCAATCAGCCCCAGCATTTT. The encoded protein is CATRQGLNQPQHF.

Many counts were recorded for this clonotype. The rearrangement links TRBV10-3 to TRBJ2-3; 11 positions match TRBD2. Per the germline V gene, CDR1 is ENHRY and CDR2 is SYGVKD. This CDR3 contains 16 residues. V shed 5 bases and J 0 bases; nucleotides not matched to a gene: 4. CDR3 in amino acids: CAISSSGGTSTDTQYF. As DNA, the CDR3 is TGTGCCATCAGTTCTAGCGGGGGGACAAGCACAGATACGCAGTATTTT.

The chain employs TRBV13 and TRBJ2-7; unclear D gene. V dropped 2 bases and J dropped 7 bases, with 15 bases sitting between them. This CDR3 region has 14 residues. CDR1 and CDR2 (germline): PRHDT, FYEKMQ (reference sequence). CDR3 in amino acids: CASSLFSAQAEQYF. The CDR3 DNA sequence: TGTGCCAGCAGCTTATTCTCGGCGCAGGCAGAGCAGTACTTC.

This clonotype has a handful of counts. The V gene is TRBV7-2, the J gene TRBJ1-1, with 7 bases aligning to TRBD1. Germline V gene sequence: CDR1 SGHTA, CDR2 FQGNSA. This CDR3 has 12 amino acids. With 5 bases clipped from V and 10 bases from J, the junction kept 7 bases outside the gene matches. DNA for the CDR3: TGTGCCAGCAGCCCAGGGACAGCGGGAGCTTTCTTT. This translates into CASSPGTAGAFF.

This clonotype was seen a few times. V and J are TRBV5-1 and TRBJ2-7; 14 positions agree with TRBD2. The CDR3 loop spans 18 amino acids. Germline V gives CDR1 SGHRS, CDR2 YFSETQ. Losses at the gene ends were 6 bases for V and 2 bases for J; bases not matched to a gene: 13. The CDR3: CASNVLGTSGGTTYEQYF. The CDR3 DNA reads TGCGCCAGCAATGTACTCGGGACTAGCGGGGGAACTACCTACGAGCAGTACTTC.

Of note for this clonotype: At one end the junction does not follow the germline gene, possibly because of a read error. The V and J genes are TRBV23-1 and TRBJ2-3; D is unresolved. TRBV23-1 is sorted into the ORF group, with uncertain function. The CDR3 is 8 amino acids. The CDR3 DNA is TGCGCCAGCAGTCATAACACATTT. As protein: CASSHNTF.

The chain links TRBV7-8 to TRBJ2-5; D not resolved. Germline CDR1 SGHVS, CDR2 FQNEAQ. CDR3 length: 14 amino acids. V lost 1 base to trimming and J lost 4 bases, with 10 bases between them. The CDR3 coding sequence is TGTGCCAGCAGCTTAGAAGGATTGTTAGAGACCCAGTACTTC. It encodes CASSLEGLLETQYF. The whole variable domain, filled in from reference TRBV7-8 and TRBJ2-5, reads GAGVSQSPRYKVAKRGQDVALRCDPISGHVSLFWYQQALGQGPEFLTYFQNEAQLDKSGLPSDRFFAERPEGSVSTLKIQRTQQEDSAVYLCASSLEGLLETQYFGPGTRLLVL.

The rearrangement links TRBV4-1 to TRBJ1-4; no firm D call. CDR1 and CDR2 (germline): MGHRA, YSYEKL. The CDR3 has 13 residues. Deletions cut 0 bases from V and 14 bases from J, with 13 bases between. CDR3 DNA: TGCGCCAGCAGCCAAGATCCCCCGGGTAGGCTGTTTTTT. It yields the protein CASSQDPPGRLFF.

The CDR3 DNA follows: TGCGCCAGCAGTGATAGGAGCCCCCAAGAGACCCAGTACTTC. It specifies CASSDRSPQETQYF. The chain joins TRBV10-2 to TRBJ2-5; D gene uncertain. The germline V and J ends were trimmed by 3 bases and 1 base, with 9 bases remaining between them. The CDR3 consists of 14 residues. Germline V gene data show CDR1 as WSHSY and CDR2 as SAAADI.

This clonotype was picked up a small number of times. This rearrangement joins TRBV20-1 to TRBJ2-5; tentatively, D is TRBD2 (6 bases). Germline values: CDR1 DFQATT, CDR2 SNEGSKA (reference sequence). Between the trimmed V and J ends, which lost 6 bases and 4 bases, there was a span of 21 bases. This CDR3 is built from 15 residues. The CDR3 sequence is CSAQTGTRNGETQYF. As DNA, the CDR3 is TGCAGTGCGCAGACCGGGACTCGTAATGGAGAGACCCAGTACTTC.

V gene TRBV2 combines with J gene TRBJ2-1; TRBD1 is a possible D gene (7 bases). V was pared by 7 bases and J by 10 bases, with 23 bases between. CDR1 is SNHLY and CDR2 is FYNNEI in the germline V gene. The CDR3 spans 15 residues. CDR3 protein: CASISGRDTRGEQFF. The CDR3 region has the DNA TGTGCCAGCATCTCGGGGCGGGACACCAGGGGGGAGCAGTTCTTC.

This clonotype has a handful of counts. CDR3 region: CASSLAGLRNTEAFF. The CDR3 DNA sequence: TGTGCCAGCAGCTTAGCCGGATTGCGGAACACTGAAGCTTTCTTT. The chain links TRBV7-2 to TRBJ1-1; the D is unclear. CDR1 and CDR2 from the germline V gene are SGHTA and FQGNSA. The CDR3 loop spans 15 amino acids. The V end was cut by 0 bases, the J end by 1 base, with 9 bases between. Filled out from reference TRBV7-2 and TRBJ1-1, the complete variable domain reads GAGVSQSPSNKVTEKGKDVELRCDPISGHTALYWYRQSLGQGLEFLIYFQGNSAPDKSGLPSDRFSAERTGGSVSTLTIQRTQQEDSAVYLCASSLAGLRNTEAFFGQGTRLTVV.

The V and J genes are TRBV20-1 and TRBJ2-7; 8 nucleotides agree with TRBD1. V shed 3 bases and J 5 bases; nucleotides not matched to a gene: 12. The CDR3 is 15 amino acids. Germline V gives CDR1 DFQATT, CDR2 SNEGSKA (reference sequence). CDR3: CSASRDRGLLDEQYF. The DNA of the CDR3 is TGCAGTGCTAGTCGTGACAGGGGTCTCTTGGACGAGCAGTACTTC.

A few counts support this clonotype. V usage is TRBV20-1 and J usage is TRBJ2-5; 8 bases are shared with TRBD2. This CDR3 is 13 amino acids long. CDR1 DFQATT and CDR2 SNEGSKA come from the germline V gene (reference sequence). V lost 4 bases and J lost 1; bases outside the gene matches: 2. The DNA for the CDR3 is TGCAGTGCTACGGGGGGGTCCCAAGAGACCCAGTACTTC. It encodes CSATGGSQETQYF.

This clonotype turned up a few times. The chain joins TRBV28 to TRBJ1-1; D might be TRBD1 (6 bases). The CDR3 has 10 amino acids. Trimming pared 4 bases from V and 11 bases from J, leaving 8 bases between. Germline CDR1 and CDR2: MDHEN and SYDVKM. CDR3 loop: CASSSRGAFF. CDR3 sequence (DNA): TGTGCCAGCAGTTCAAGGGGGGCTTTCTTT.

V and J are TRBV28 and TRBJ2-7, with 12 bases that match TRBD2. In germline, CDR1 is MDHEN, CDR2 SYDVKM. V was pared by 1 base and J by 0 bases, with 4 bases of the junction left unmatched. This CDR3 has 17 amino acids. The CDR3 sequence: CASSLSTSGSSSYEQYF. The CDR3 bases are TGTGCCAGCAGTTTATCGACTAGCGGGAGCAGCTCCTACGAGCAGTACTTC.

This clonotype appeared a few times. The chain is built from TRBV7-2 and TRBJ1-2; D call uncertain. CDR3 length equals 15 residues. V was trimmed by 1 base and J by 2 bases, leaving 11 bases between them. CDR1 is SGHTA, CDR2 FQGNSA, per germline. This CDR3 reads CASSLGSLLNYGYTF. The CDR3 DNA follows: TGTGCCAGCAGCTTAGGCTCCCTTCTGAACTATGGCTACACCTTC. Filled out from reference TRBV7-2 and TRBJ1-2, the complete variable domain reads GAGVSQSPSNKVTEKGKDVELRCDPISGHTALYWYRQSLGQGLEFLIYFQGNSAPDKSGLPSDRFSAERTGGSVSTLTIQRTQQEDSAVYLCASSLGSLLNYGYTFGSGTRLTVV.